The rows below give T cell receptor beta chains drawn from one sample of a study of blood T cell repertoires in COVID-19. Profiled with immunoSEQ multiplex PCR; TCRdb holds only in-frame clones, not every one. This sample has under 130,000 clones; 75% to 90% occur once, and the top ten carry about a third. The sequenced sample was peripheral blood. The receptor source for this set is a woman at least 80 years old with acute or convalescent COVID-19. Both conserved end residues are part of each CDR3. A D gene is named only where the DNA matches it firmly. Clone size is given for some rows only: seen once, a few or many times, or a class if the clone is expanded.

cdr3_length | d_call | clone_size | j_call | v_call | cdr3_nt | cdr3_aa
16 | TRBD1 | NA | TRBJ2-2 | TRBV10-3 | TGTGCCATCAGACAAGGGGGACAGGGTGGGACCGGGGAGCTGTTTTTT | CAIRQGGQGGTGELFF
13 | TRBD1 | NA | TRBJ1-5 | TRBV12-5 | TGTGCTAGTCAGGGACAGATCAATCAGCCCCAGCATTTT | CASQGQINQPQHF
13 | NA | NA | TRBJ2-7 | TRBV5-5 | TGTGCCAGCAGCTTGGATGACTTCTACGAGCAGTACTTC | CASSLDDFYEQYF
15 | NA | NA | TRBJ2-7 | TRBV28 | TGTGCCAGCAGCGCCGCCCTCAGGCCAGGGTACGAGCAGTACTTC | CASSAALRPGYEQYF
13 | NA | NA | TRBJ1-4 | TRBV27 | TGTGCCAGCAGGTTGACAAGGAATGAAAAACTGTTTTTT | CASRLTRNEKLFF
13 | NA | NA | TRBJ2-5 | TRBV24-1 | TGTGCCACCAGTGGAGGGGGGGCCAAGGGTCCGTACTTC | CATSGGGAKGPYF
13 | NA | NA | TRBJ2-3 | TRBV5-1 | TGCGCCAGCAGCTTTGCGGGGCCAGATACGCAGTATTTT | CASSFAGPDTQYF
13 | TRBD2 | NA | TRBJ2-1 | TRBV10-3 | TGTGCCATCTTCGGCGGGGGGGTTGATGAGCAGTTCTTC | CAIFGGGVDEQFF
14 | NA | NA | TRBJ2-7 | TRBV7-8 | TGTGCCAGCAGCCAAAGGGTCGGGGTCTACGAGCAGTACTTC | CASSQRVGVYEQYF
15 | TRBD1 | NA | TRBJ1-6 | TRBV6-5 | TGTGCCAGCAGCCGCGACAGGGATTATAATTCACCCCTCCACTTT | CASSRDRDYNSPLHF
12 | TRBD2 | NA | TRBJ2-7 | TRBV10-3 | TGTGCCACCAGCGGGGGCTCCTACGAGCAGTACTTC | CATSGGSYEQYF
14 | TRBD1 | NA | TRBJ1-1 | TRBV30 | TGTGCCTGGAAGACAGGGGGAACCAACACTGAAGCTTTCTTT | CAWKTGGTNTEAFF
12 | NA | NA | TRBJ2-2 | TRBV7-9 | TGTGCCAGCAGCTCGCGCACCGGGGAGCTGTTTTTT | CASSSRTGELFF
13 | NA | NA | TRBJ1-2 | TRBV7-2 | TGTGCCAGCAGCTTTGGGGGCGCCTATGGCTACACCTTC | CASSFGGAYGYTF
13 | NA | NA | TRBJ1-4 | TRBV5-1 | TGCGCCAGCAGCTTCGGGACAACTGAAAAACTGTTTTTT | CASSFGTTEKLFF
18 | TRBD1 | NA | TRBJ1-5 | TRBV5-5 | TGTGCCAGCAGCTTGATATGGGGGACAGGGGTTAGCAATCAGCCCCAGCATTTT | CASSLIWGTGVSNQPQHF
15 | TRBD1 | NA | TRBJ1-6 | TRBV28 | TGTGCCAGCACCGGACAGGACAGCTATAATTCACCCCTCCACTTT | CASTGQDSYNSPLHF
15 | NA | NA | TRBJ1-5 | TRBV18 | TGTGCCAGCTCACCCCGGGGACAAGGCAATCAGCCCCAGCATTTT | CASSPRGQGNQPQHF
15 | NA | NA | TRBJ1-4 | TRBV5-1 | TGCGCCAGCAGCGTGGGACTGACAACTAATGAAAAACTGTTTTTT | CASSVGLTTNEKLFF
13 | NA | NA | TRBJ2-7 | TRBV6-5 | TGTGCCAGCAGTTACGACACCTCCTACGAGCAGTACTTC | CASSYDTSYEQYF
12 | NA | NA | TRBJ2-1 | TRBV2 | TGTGCCAGCAGCCTAAGGGGGGGTCCCGTGTTCTTC | CASSLRGGPVFF
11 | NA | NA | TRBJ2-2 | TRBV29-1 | TGCAGCGTTGAAGCCTTCGGGGAGCTGTTTTTT | CSVEAFGELFF
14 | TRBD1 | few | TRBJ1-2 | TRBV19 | TGTGCCAGTAGTCTGGGACAGGGCAATAATGGCTACACCTTC | CASSLGQGNNGYTF
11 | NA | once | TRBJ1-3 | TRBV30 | TGTGCCTGGAGTGACGGGGACACCATATATTTT | CAWSDGDTIYF
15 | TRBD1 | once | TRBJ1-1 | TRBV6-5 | TGTGCCAGCAGTTTAACGACAGGGGCAGGCACTGAAGCTTTCTTT | CASSLTTGAGTEAFF
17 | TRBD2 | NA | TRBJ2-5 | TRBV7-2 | TGTGCCAGCAGCTTAGCGTCTAGCGGGGGGGCGTCAGAGACCCAGTACTTC | CASSLASSGGASETQYF
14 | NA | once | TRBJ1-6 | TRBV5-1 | TGCGCCAGCAGCTTGGCAGGGGAGGGTTCACCCCTCCACTTT | CASSLAGEGSPLHF
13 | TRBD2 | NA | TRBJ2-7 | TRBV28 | TGTGCCAGCAGTTGGGGCGGGAGTTCCGAGCAGTACTTC | CASSWGGSSEQYF
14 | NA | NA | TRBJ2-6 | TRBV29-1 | TGCAGCGTTAAACAGGGTTCTGGGGCCAACGTCCTGACTTTC | CSVKQGSGANVLTF